These T cell receptor beta chains were read from a single sample in a study of cytomegalovirus exposure and HLA in healthy donors. Libraries were prepared by immunoSEQ multiplex PCR; TCRdb keeps only in-frame clonotypes and omits some of them. There are 110,000 to 150,000 clones in the sample; 80% to 90% occur only once, and nearly 3% lies in the top ten. Sequenced: PBMCs. Every receptor here comes from a man aged 18 to 30 in good health and CMV-seronegative. The CDR3 runs from the conserved cysteine through the conserved F or W. D genes are given only for firm matches. Size tells how often a clone was seen (once, few, many) or the class of an expanded clone, and some rows leave it out.

cdr3_aa	cdr3_nt	d_call	clone_size	j_call	v_call
CASSELRQRKNEKLFF	TGCGCCAGCAGTGAGTTAAGACAGAGAAAGAATGAAAAACTGTTTTTT	.	.	TRBJ1-4	TRBV10-1
CAWSLEGPGYTF	TGTGCCTGGAGTTTGGAGGGTCCGGGCTACACCTTC	.	.	TRBJ1-2	TRBV30
CASSDDRSYGYTF	TGTGCCAGCAGCGATGACAGGAGCTATGGCTACACCTTC	.	.	TRBJ1-2	TRBV7-2
CATSPVPPGSTPYEQYF	TGTGCCACCAGCCCGGTTCCCCCAGGGTCTACGCCCTACGAGCAGTACTTC	.	.	TRBJ2-7	TRBV15
CASSRGSEKLFF	TGCGCCAGCTCCCGGGGGAGCGAAAAACTGTTTTTT	.	many	TRBJ1-4	TRBV10-1
CASSNSYEQYF	TGTGCCAGCAGCAATTCCTACGAGCAGTACTTC	.	.	TRBJ2-7	TRBV28
CASSSQGVAEAFF	TGTGCCAGCAGCTCGCAGGGGGTGGCTGAAGCTTTCTTT	TRBD1	few	TRBJ1-1	TRBV7-9
CASTGQENTEAFF	TGCGCCAGCACCGGACAGGAAAACACTGAAGCTTTCTTT	TRBD1	.	TRBJ1-1	TRBV5-1
CASSQDRRIYGYTF	TGCGCCAGCAGCCAAGATAGGCGGATTTATGGCTACACCTTC	.	.	TRBJ1-2	TRBV4-1
CASSPGPGNTIYF	TGTGCCAGCAGCCCAGGGCCCGGAAACACCATATATTTT	.	.	TRBJ1-3	TRBV7-2
CASSSKEGQGYEQYF	TGTGCCAGCAGTAGCAAAGAGGGACAGGGCTACGAGCAGTACTTC	TRBD1	once	TRBJ2-7	TRBV25-1
CASRENYSNQPQHF	TGTGCCAGCAGGGAGAATTATAGCAATCAGCCCCAGCATTTT	.	once	TRBJ1-5	TRBV2
CASSSSTSGGATDTQYF	.	.	.	TRBJ2-3	TRBV27
CASSVQGVDYEQYF	TGTGCCAGCAGTGTGCAGGGGGTAGATTACGAGCAGTACTTC	TRBD1	.	TRBJ2-7	TRBV2
CASSLGDSANEKLFF	TGTGCCAGCAGCTTAGGTGACAGCGCTAATGAAAAACTGTTTTTT	.	.	TRBJ1-4	TRBV7-9
CASSLAGGPNTEAFF	TGTGCCAGCAGCTTAGCTGGGGGCCCGAACACTGAAGCTTTCTTT	.	.	TRBJ1-1	TRBV7-2
CASSLTPLGRGYTGELFF	TGTGCCAGCAGCTTGACCCCCCTGGGGAGGGGATACACCGGGGAGCTGTTTTTT	TRBD2	.	TRBJ2-2	TRBV5-5
CASSDVEGAEKLFF	TGTGCCAGCAGTGACGTGGAGGGGGCTGAAAAACTGTTTTTT	TRBD1	.	TRBJ1-4	TRBV6-4
CATSLRPTGGYTF	TGTGCCACCAGCTTGCGCCCGACGGGGGGCTACACCTTC	.	.	TRBJ1-2	TRBV15
CASSISWNTEAFF	TGTGCCAGTAGTATTTCCTGGAACACTGAAGCTTTCTTT	.	.	TRBJ1-1	TRBV19
CASGSDYQETQYF	TGTGCCAGCGGTAGCGACTACCAAGAGACCCAGTACTTC	.	.	TRBJ2-5	TRBV19
CASSYDGAVGQPQHF	TGTGCCAGCAGTTACGATGGGGCTGTTGGTCAGCCCCAGCATTTT	.	.	TRBJ1-5	TRBV6-5
CASSGLGQGYTGELFF	TGTGCCAGCAGTGGTTTGGGACAGGGGTACACCGGGGAGCTGTTTTTT	TRBD1	.	TRBJ2-2	TRBV6-1
CASSFRLAGGRADTQYF	TGTGCCAGCAGTTTCAGGCTAGCGGGAGGGCGGGCAGATACGCAGTATTTT	TRBD2	.	TRBJ2-3	TRBV27
CASSQVPSGTGEAFF	TGCGCCAGCAGCCAAGTCCCATCCGGGACAGGGGAAGCTTTCTTT	TRBD1	.	TRBJ1-1	TRBV4-1
CASSSARTEGSYGYTF	TGTGCCAGCAGCTCAGCTAGGACAGAGGGATCTTATGGCTACACCTTC	.	.	TRBJ1-2	TRBV5-4
CASLGGGQFGDEQFF	TGTGCCAGCCTCGGGGGGGGCCAGTTTGGTGATGAGCAGTTCTTC	TRBD2	.	TRBJ2-1	TRBV2
CASTPSGTSGTHEQYF	TGTGCCAGCACCCCTAGCGGGACTAGCGGGACCCACGAGCAGTACTTC	TRBD2	.	TRBJ2-7	TRBV13
CASSQGVRGGRNQPQHF	TGTGCCAGCAGCCAAGGGGTCAGGGGCGGGCGCAATCAGCCCCAGCATTTT	.	.	TRBJ1-5	TRBV14
CASSVRPQGFNEQFF	TGTGCCAGCAGCGTAAGACCACAGGGATTCAATGAGCAGTTCTTC	.	once	TRBJ2-1	TRBV7-8
CASSARVRGQETQYF	TGTGCCAGCAGTGCCCGGGTGCGGGGACAAGAGACCCAGTACTTC	.	.	TRBJ2-5	TRBV6-1
CASRQNRGWDTGELFF	TGTGCCAGCAGGCAGAACAGGGGCTGGGACACCGGGGAGCTGTTTTTT	TRBD1	.	TRBJ2-2	TRBV11-2
CASSEAGDRGHYGYTF	TGTGCCAGCAGTGAAGCAGGGGACAGAGGGCACTATGGCTACACCTTC	TRBD1	.	TRBJ1-2	TRBV6-1
CATGRGGLYNEQFF	TGTGCCACCGGCAGGGGGGGGTTGTACAATGAGCAGTTCTTC	.	.	TRBJ2-1	TRBV15
CASSQARFNPEQFF	TGCGCCAGCAGTCAAGCTAGATTTAACCCGGAGCAGTTCTTC	.	.	TRBJ2-1	TRBV23-1
CASSVTAASYEQYF	TGTGCCAGCAGCGTAACAGCGGCTAGCTACGAGCAGTACTTC	.	once	TRBJ2-7	TRBV9
CASSLVGTGELFF	TGTGCCAGCAGCCTGGTCGGGACCGGGGAGCTGTTTTTT	.	.	TRBJ2-2	TRBV5-4
CASSRRRLAGVGEQFF	TGTGCCAGCAGCCGCCGCCGACTAGCGGGAGTGGGTGAGCAGTTCTTC	TRBD2	.	TRBJ2-1	TRBV7-8
CARLQGQETQYF	TGTGCCAGGTTACAGGGTCAAGAGACCCAGTACTTC	.	.	TRBJ2-5	TRBV5-6
CASIDTTGYVSYGYTF	TGTGCCAGCATTGACACGACAGGGTACGTGTCCTATGGCTACACCTTC	TRBD1	few	TRBJ1-2	TRBV4-2
CASSPRGGGNTEAFF	TGTGCCAGCAGCCCCCGAGGGGGTGGGAACACTGAAGCTTTCTTT	.	once	TRBJ1-1	TRBV7-2
CASSFTDRAEQFF	TGTGCCAGCAGTTTCACGGACAGGGCTGAGCAGTTCTTC	TRBD1	.	TRBJ2-1	TRBV27
CASSLYRGGEDTQYF	TGCGCCAGCAGCTTGTACAGGGGAGGAGAAGATACGCAGTATTTT	.	.	TRBJ2-3	TRBV5-1
CASSQGVWNTEAFF	TGCGCCAGCAGCCAAGGAGTCTGGAACACTGAAGCTTTCTTT	.	once	TRBJ1-1	TRBV4-1
CASSAGGSTDTQYF	TGTGCCAGCAGTGCGGGAGGTAGCACAGATACGCAGTATTTT	TRBD2	.	TRBJ2-3	TRBV2
CASSPRGLGLGNTEAFF	TGTGCCAGCAGCCCGCGGGGGCTCGGTCTGGGGAACACTGAAGCTTTCTTT	.	few	TRBJ1-1	TRBV14
CASSSAGGIPIPTDTQYF	TGTGCCAGCAGCTCTGCGGGGGGGATCCCCATCCCCACAGATACGCAGTATTTT	TRBD2	.	TRBJ2-3	TRBV7-7
CASSRGGGYGYTF	TGTGCCAGCAGCCGTGGGGGGGGCTATGGCTACACCTTC	.	.	TRBJ1-2	TRBV9
CASSLDRAGQPQHF	TGTGCCAGCAGCTTGGACAGGGCGGGTCAGCCCCAGCATTTT	TRBD1	.	TRBJ1-5	TRBV7-8
CASRGQGSYGYTF	TGTGCCAGCAGGGGACAGGGTAGCTATGGCTACACCTTC	TRBD1	.	TRBJ1-2	TRBV6-4
CSVERVTGEADTQYF	TGCAGCGTTGAACGGGTGACAGGGGAGGCCGATACGCAGTATTTT	TRBD1	.	TRBJ2-3	TRBV29-1
CATSVIPGSYEQYF	TGTGCCACCTCAGTCATCCCGGGATCCTACGAGCAGTACTTC	.	.	TRBJ2-7	TRBV19
CATSGGTGIFYEQYF	TGTGCCACCAGTGGGGGGACAGGGATATTCTACGAGCAGTACTTC	TRBD1	few	TRBJ2-7	TRBV2
CATISGPPYNEQFF	TGTGCCACCATTAGCGGGCCACCCTACAATGAGCAGTTCTTC	TRBD2	.	TRBJ2-1	TRBV18